These 14 T cell receptor beta chains share one sample of origin, sequenced in a study of T cell responses to AZD1222 COVID-19 vaccine. The protocol was immunoSEQ multiplex PCR, while the TCRdb copy is restricted to in-frame clones and leaves out a portion. The sample lists 120,000 or so clones; approximately 90% were seen once. This material consisted of peripheral blood, taken 28 days after the second dose of the MenACWY control vaccine. The receptors were gathered from an adult who received the MenACWY meningococcal vaccine as a control.

The chain joins TRBV4-2 to TRBJ2-7; D remains ambiguous. CDR1 is LGHNA, CDR2 YNFKEQ, per germline. Trimming shortened V by 1 base and J by 5 bases, and 15 bases separated the two germline ends. The CDR3 extends over 15 amino acids. The CDR3 region is CASSQGRDFENEQYF. CDR3 sequence (DNA): TGTGCCAGCAGCCAAGGGCGAGATTTCGAGAACGAGCAGTACTTC.

The CDR3 spells CASSLTGGRTEAFF. CDR3 in DNA: TGTGCCAGCAGCTTAACAGGGGGAAGGACTGAAGCTTTCTTT. The chain carries TRBV7-8 and TRBJ1-1; 8 bases are a match to TRBD1. The CDR3 is 14 amino acids. Trimming cost V 2 bases and J 5 bases; bases outside gene matches: 4. In germline, CDR1 is SGHVS, CDR2 FQNEAQ.

The chain joins TRBV4-1 to TRBJ1-5, with TRBD1 as a possible D gene (5 bases). The germline V and J ends were trimmed by 4 bases and 7 bases, with 17 bases remaining between them. Germline CDR1 reads MGHRA; CDR2 reads YSYEKL. CDR3 length: 15 amino acids. CDR3 bases: TGCGCCAGCAGCCCCCGGGACCCAGGAGGGCAGCCCCAGCATTTT. Protein sequence: CASSPRDPGGQPQHF.

The chain employs TRBV4-3 and TRBJ2-5; D unresolved. The V end lost 0 bases, the J end lost 2 bases, and 10 bases lay between the germline ends. The CDR3 loop spans 15 amino acids. The V gene's germline CDR1 is LGHNA and CDR2 YSLEER. This CDR3 reads CASSQDRQVQETQYF. The CDR3 region has the DNA TGCGCCAGCAGCCAAGATCGGCAGGTACAAGAGACCCAGTACTTC.

CDR3 loop: CASSQESKGAIGYTF. CDR3 coding DNA: TGTGCCAGCAGCCAAGAGAGTAAAGGGGCTATCGGCTACACCTTC. The rearrangement joins TRBV3-1 (or the pseudogene TRBV3-2) to TRBJ1-2; D perhaps matches TRBD1 (5 bases). V dropped 0 bases and J dropped 8 bases, with 16 bases sitting between them. CDR1 is LGHDT and CDR2 is YNNKEL in the germline V gene (reference sequence). The CDR3 totals 15 residues.

The chain has TRBV6-1 and TRBJ2-2; TRBD1 matches 9 bases. The CDR3 spans 15 residues. Germline CDR1 reads MNHNS; CDR2 reads SASEGT. V lost 2 bases, J lost 5 bases, and 3 bases stayed unmatched. The DNA for the CDR3 is TGTGCCAGCAGTGAACCTGGGACAGGGACCGGGGAGCTGTTTTTT. This encodes CASSEPGTGTGELFF.

The CDR3 loop is CASSPSGLTDTQYF. CDR3 DNA: TGTGCCAGCAGCCCGTCAGGGCTCACAGATACGCAGTATTTT. The V gene is TRBV7-9, the J gene TRBJ2-3; tentatively, D is TRBD1 (5 bases). Trimming pared 5 bases from V and 2 bases from J, leaving 11 bases between. The CDR3 length is 14 residues. Germline V gene lookup returns CDR1 SEHNR and CDR2 FQNEAQ (reference sequence).

The rearrangement links TRBV10-3 to TRBJ2-3; maybe TRBD2 (6 bases). Germline loops: CDR1 ENHRY, CDR2 SYGVKD. Trimming removed 6 bases from V and 0 bases from J, with 19 bases in between. The CDR3 totals 17 residues. DNA of the CDR3: TGTGCCATCAGCAAAATCTTGGGGGACTCTAGCACAGATACGCAGTATTTT. Its protein is CAISKILGDSSTDTQYF.

The rearrangement joins TRBV5-5 to TRBJ1-4; D is uncertain. Between the trimmed V and J ends, which lost 3 bases and 4 bases, there was a span of 10 bases. The germline CDR1 and CDR2 sequences are SGHKS and YYEKEE (reference sequence). The CDR3 sequence is 14 residues long. CDR3 residues: CASSWGDGNEKLFF. In DNA, the CDR3 is TGTGCCAGCAGCTGGGGTGACGGTAATGAAAAACTGTTTTTT.

The genes are TRBV28 and TRBJ2-3; TRBD2 matches 9 bases. Germline V gene sequence: CDR1 MDHEN, CDR2 SYDVKM. The CDR3 consists of 16 residues. J was trimmed by 4 bases and V by 1 base; bases with no gene match: 6. The CDR3 DNA follows: TGTGCCAGCAGTTTATTGGGTAGCGGGAGTGCAGATACGCAGTATTTT. Its translation: CASSLLGSGSADTQYF.

CDR3 coding DNA: TGCGCCAGCAGCCAAAGTGTTCAGGAAAACACCGGGGAGCTGTTTTTT. Residues: CASSQSVQENTGELFF. The chain carries TRBV4-1 and TRBJ2-2; D uncertain. CDR3 length: 16 residues. The germline CDR1 and CDR2 sequences are MGHRA and YSYEKL. Trimming removed 2 bases at V and 2 bases at J, with 12 bases between.

The gene calls are TRBV11-2 and TRBJ2-7; D call uncertain. The CDR3 spans 14 residues. V lost 0 bases, J lost 1 base, and 7 bases lay in between. Germline values: CDR1 SGHAT, CDR2 FQNNGV. The CDR3 nucleotides are TGTGCCAGCAGCTTAGAGCCAGAGTCCTACGAGCAGTACTTC. Residues: CASSLEPESYEQYF.

The CDR3 loop is CASSPGAPWANVLTF. In DNA form, the CDR3 reads TGTGCCAGCAGTCCCGGAGCTCCCTGGGCCAACGTCCTGACTTTC. The chain is built from TRBV7-9 and TRBJ2-6; D gene unclear. V dropped 6 bases and J dropped 5 bases, with 14 bases sitting between them. CDR1 is SEHNR and CDR2 is FQNEAQ in the germline V gene (reference sequence). This CDR3 comprises 15 residues.

The rearrangement links TRBV6-4 to TRBJ2-1; D possibly uses TRBD1 or TRBD2 (6 bases each). The V gene lost 8 bases and the J gene lost 10 bases, with 15 bases spanning the gap. Germline loops: CDR1 MRHNA, CDR2 SNTAGT. The CDR3 covers 12 residues. This CDR3 is CASGEQGGEQFF. CDR3 bases: TGTGCCAGCGGGGAACAGGGAGGCGAGCAGTTCTTC.